What follows is one T cell receptor beta chain and its context. What it binds is unknown. The sample originates from a study of beta chain features in type 1 diabetes. Of the isolated RNA, all was reverse transcribed, and so the sequenced material was expressed TCRB transcripts. The repertoire was sequenced with immunoSEQ multiplex PCR; TCRdb's copy has only in-frame clones and lacks some. The repertoire holds 500,000 to 650,000 clones, with around 12% as singletons. CDR1 is SGDLS, CDR2 YYNGEE, per germline. The V end lost 0 bases, the J end lost 10 bases, and 10 bases lay between the germline ends. The CDR3 has 12 residues. Overall study findings and caveats: Shortening that was moderate but significant affected the TCRB CDR3s of Type 1 diabetes patients in all four CD4+ subsets.

The sample taken for sequencing was naive CD4+ T cells from blood. The V and J genes are TRBV9 and TRBJ1-2; a possible D gene is TRBD1 (6 bases). This clonotype originated in a man younger than 40 with type 1 diabetes. The CDR3 here is CASSVAGVDYTF. The CDR3 region has the DNA TGTGCCAGCAGCGTAGCAGGGGTAGACTACACCTTC.